Below are 8 T cell receptor beta chains sequenced from a single sample in a study of CD8 T cells in ankylosing spondylitis. General observations from the study: A TCR beta motif of seven or eight highly homologous variants appeared characteristic of ankylosing spondylitis blood.

MiXCR, applied by TCRdb to the 5' RACE reads, yields one record per CDR3 protein. The data show around 770,000 distinct CDR3 sequences, with over 15% seen just once and under 20% held by the top ten. These TCRs are of unknown antigen specificity. The sample taken for sequencing was blood, either unsorted or a sorted T cell fraction (not recorded which). The receptors here all came from a male donor with ankylosing spondylitis.

The chain employs TRBV12-3 or TRBV12-4 and TRBJ2-7; tentatively, D is TRBD1 or TRBD2 (5 bases each). The CDR3 totals 15 residues. Trimming left V 5 bases short and J 4 bases short, with 18 bases between. The CDR3 sequence is CASSVWDGGGYEQYF. In nucleotides, the CDR3 is TGTGCCAGCAGTGTCTGGGACGGCGGCGGTTACGAGCAGTACTTC.

In nucleotides, the CDR3 is TGTGCCAGTAGCCTACAGGGGAGGCGTGACACTGAAGCTTTCTTT. It is translated as CASSLQGRRDTEAFF. The J gene is TRBJ1-1, the V gene TRBV19; 7 nucleotides match TRBD1. CDR1 is LNHDA and CDR2 is SQIVND in the germline V gene (reference sequence). The CDR3 extends over 15 amino acids. V shed 6 bases, J shed 3 bases, and the junction held 10 bases outside the gene matches.

The chain is built from TRBV27 and TRBJ2-7; D is unresolved. Germline-derived CDR1 and CDR2 are MNHEY and SMNVEV (reference sequence). V shed 1 base and J shed 1 base, with 8 bases lying between them. The CDR3 covers 14 residues. The CDR3 sequence: CASSLFPTSYEQYF. The CDR3 bases are TGTGCCAGCAGTTTATTCCCCACATCCTACGAGCAGTACTTC.

The sample holds many counts of this clonotype. The CDR3 spells CASSQDTAGYTQETQYF. CDR3 bases: TGTGCCAGCAGCCAAGATACAGCGGGGTACACCCAAGAGACCCAGTACTTC. The rearrangement joins TRBV4-2 to TRBJ2-5; TRBD2 matches 7 bases. V was pared by 0 bases and J by 1 base, with 8 bases of the junction left unmatched. Germline V gene lookup returns CDR1 LGHNA and CDR2 YNFKEQ. This CDR3 is 17 amino acids long.

The chain uses TRBV7-2 and TRBJ2-7, with D possibly TRBD2 on 7 matching bases. Germline V gene sequence: CDR1 SGHTA, CDR2 FQGNSA. The CDR3 has 15 residues. Trimming pared 1 base from V and 2 bases from J, leaving 12 bases between. The CDR3: CASSLDRGAAYEQYF. CDR3 in DNA: TGTGCCAGCAGCTTAGATCGGGGGGCCGCCTACGAGCAGTACTTC.

V and J are TRBV20-1 and TRBJ1-1; a weak D match, TRBD1 (5 bases). Germline CDR1 DFQATT, CDR2 SNEGSKA (reference sequence). This CDR3 region has 14 residues. The V end lost 1 base, the J end lost 0 bases, and 9 bases lay between the germline ends. CDR3 protein: CSARVQGLNTEAFF. The CDR3 DNA reads as TGCAGTGCTAGAGTTCAGGGTTTGAACACTGAAGCTTTCTTT.

The V call is TRBV2, the J call TRBJ2-7; 8 bases align to TRBD1. The V and J ends lost 4 bases and 3 bases, in that order; junction bases with no gene match: 5. This CDR3 is built from 14 residues. Germline values: CDR1 SNHLY, CDR2 FYNNEI. CDR3 residues: CASSVAGQGYEQYF. Written as DNA, the CDR3 is TGTGCCAGCAGTGTCGCCGGACAGGGCTACGAGCAGTACTTC.

This sequence joins TRBV7-2 and TRBJ2-7; 10 positions agree with TRBD2. Germline V gene lookup returns CDR1 SGHTA and CDR2 FQGNSA. V lost 3 bases and J lost 6; bases outside the gene matches: 5. The CDR3 has 14 residues. CDR3 loop: CASSFTSGMGEQYF. The CDR3 bases are TGTGCCAGCAGCTTCACTAGCGGGATGGGCGAGCAGTACTTC.